This T cell receptor (beta chain) was captured in a study of T-cell memory formation after mild COVID-19. TCRdb processed the 5' RACE reads anew with MiXCR; each CDR3 protein has one entry. In the table there are about 100,000 distinct CDR3 sequences, 15% to 20% of which are singletons. CDR1 and CDR2 from the germline V gene are MGHRA and YSYEKL. The CDR3 length is 14 residues. With V trimmed by 5 bases and J by 10 bases, 11 bases remained unmatched. The clonotype was recovered from a man between 18 and 29 years old who had mild COVID-19 (a few samples of this study predate the infection). Cell type and time point are not known. The chain recombines TRBV4-1 with TRBJ2-1; 7 bases are a match to TRBD2. The sequenced material came from PBMCs or a T cell subset sorted from them (not recorded which). CDR3 sequence reads: CASSSTGAGREQFF. The CDR3 nucleotides read TGCGCCAGCAGCTCGACCGGGGCCGGGAGGGAGCAGTTCTTC.